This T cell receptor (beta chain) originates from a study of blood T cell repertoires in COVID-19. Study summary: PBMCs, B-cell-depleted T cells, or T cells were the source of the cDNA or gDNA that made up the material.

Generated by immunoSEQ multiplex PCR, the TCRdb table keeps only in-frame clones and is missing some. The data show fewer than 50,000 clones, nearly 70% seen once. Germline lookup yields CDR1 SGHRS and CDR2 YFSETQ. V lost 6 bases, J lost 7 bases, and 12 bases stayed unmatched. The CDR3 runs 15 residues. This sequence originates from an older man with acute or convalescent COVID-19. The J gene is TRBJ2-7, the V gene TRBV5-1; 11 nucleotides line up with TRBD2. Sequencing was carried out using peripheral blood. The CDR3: CASKLATSGIEEQYF. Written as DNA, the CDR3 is TGCGCCAGCAAACTGGCGACTAGCGGGATTGAAGAGCAGTACTTC.